This entry describes one TCR beta chain. Its target is not known. This specimen belongs to a study of T cell responses to AZD1222 COVID-19 vaccine. Findings and caveats of the study: Among AZD1222 vaccinees, only 5 or 6 were seropositive at baseline.

The CDR3 contains 16 residues. From germline, CDR1 is SGDLS and CDR2 YYNGEE. J gave up 2 bases and V 0 bases, and 6 bases lay outside the gene matches. Some clones are missing from TCRdb's copy, which holds only in-frame ones; the method was immunoSEQ multiplex PCR. The table records over 110,000 clones, 80% to 95% of them present only once. The source is an adult in good health. The chain links TRBV9 to TRBJ2-3; 7 bases map to TRBD2. Here the sequenced sample was peripheral blood, taken on day 0 of AZD1222 vaccination. The CDR3 coding sequence is TGTGCCAGCAGCGTAGGGCGGGAGCTCGTCACAGATACGCAGTATTTT. Protein sequence: CASSVGRELVTDTQYF.